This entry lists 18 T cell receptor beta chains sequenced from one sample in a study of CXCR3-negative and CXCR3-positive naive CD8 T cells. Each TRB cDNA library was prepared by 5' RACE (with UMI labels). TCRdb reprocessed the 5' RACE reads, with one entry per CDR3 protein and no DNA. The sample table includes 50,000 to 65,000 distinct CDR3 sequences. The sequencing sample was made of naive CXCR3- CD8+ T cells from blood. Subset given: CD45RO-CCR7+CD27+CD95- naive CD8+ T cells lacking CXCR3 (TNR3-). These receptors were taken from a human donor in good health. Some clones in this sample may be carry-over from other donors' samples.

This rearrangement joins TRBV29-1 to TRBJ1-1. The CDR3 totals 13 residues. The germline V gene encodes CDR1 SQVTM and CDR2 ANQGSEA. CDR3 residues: CSVELHENTEAFF.

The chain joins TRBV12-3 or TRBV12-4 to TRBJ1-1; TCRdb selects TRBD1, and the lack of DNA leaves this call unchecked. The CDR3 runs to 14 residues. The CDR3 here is CASSSPTGSTEAFF.

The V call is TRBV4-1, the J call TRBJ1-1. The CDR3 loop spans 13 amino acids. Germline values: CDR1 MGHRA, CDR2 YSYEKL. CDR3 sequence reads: CASSQGGNTEAFF.

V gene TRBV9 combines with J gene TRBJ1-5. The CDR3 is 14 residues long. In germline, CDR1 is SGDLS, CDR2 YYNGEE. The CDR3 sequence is CASSVDLGSQPQHF. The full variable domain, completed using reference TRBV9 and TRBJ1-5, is DSGVTQTPKHLITATGQRVTLRCSPRSGDLSVYWYQQSLDQGLQFLIQYYNGEERAKGNILERFSAQQFPDLHSELNLSSLELGDSALYFCASSVDLGSQPQHFGDGTRLSIL.

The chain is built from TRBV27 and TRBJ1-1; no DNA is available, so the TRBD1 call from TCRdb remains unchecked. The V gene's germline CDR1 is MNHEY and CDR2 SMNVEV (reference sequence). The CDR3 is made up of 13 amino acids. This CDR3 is CASSLRGGTEAFF.

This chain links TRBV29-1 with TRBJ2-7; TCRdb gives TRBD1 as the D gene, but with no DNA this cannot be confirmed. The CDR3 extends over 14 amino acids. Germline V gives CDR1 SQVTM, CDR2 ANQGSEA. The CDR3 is CSVEVPDRGYEQYF.

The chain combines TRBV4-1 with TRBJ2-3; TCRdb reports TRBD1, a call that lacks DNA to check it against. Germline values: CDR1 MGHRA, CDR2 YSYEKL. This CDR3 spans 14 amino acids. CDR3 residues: CASRTGYITDTQYF.

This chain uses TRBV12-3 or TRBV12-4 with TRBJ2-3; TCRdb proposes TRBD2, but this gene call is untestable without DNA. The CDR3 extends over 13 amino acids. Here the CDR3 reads CASSWTDTDTQYF.

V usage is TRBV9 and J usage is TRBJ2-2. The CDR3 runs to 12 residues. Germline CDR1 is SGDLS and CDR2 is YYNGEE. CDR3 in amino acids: CASSVVSGELFF.

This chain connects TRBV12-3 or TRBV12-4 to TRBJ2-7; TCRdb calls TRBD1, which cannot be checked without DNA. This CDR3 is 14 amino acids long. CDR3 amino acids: CASSPRDRGYEQYF.

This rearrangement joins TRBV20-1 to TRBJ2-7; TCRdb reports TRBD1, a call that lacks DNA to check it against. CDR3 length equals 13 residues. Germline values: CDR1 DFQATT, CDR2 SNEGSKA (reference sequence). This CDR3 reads CSRVGDGPYEQYF.

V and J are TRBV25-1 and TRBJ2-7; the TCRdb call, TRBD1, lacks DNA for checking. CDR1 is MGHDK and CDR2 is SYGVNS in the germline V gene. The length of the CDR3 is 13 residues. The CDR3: CASSETGSGEQYF.

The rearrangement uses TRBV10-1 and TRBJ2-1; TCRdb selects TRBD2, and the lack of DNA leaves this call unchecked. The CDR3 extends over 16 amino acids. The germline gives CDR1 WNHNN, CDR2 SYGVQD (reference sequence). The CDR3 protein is CASSESSGRAWDEQFF.

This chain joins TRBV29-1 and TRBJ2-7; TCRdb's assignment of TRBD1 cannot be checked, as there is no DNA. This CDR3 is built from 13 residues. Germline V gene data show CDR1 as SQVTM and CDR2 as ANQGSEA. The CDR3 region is CSVWWDGDYEQYF.

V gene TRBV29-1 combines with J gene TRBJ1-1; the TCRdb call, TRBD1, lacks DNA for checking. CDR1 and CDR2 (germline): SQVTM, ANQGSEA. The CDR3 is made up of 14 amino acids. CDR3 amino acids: CSVGGTGLNTEAFF.

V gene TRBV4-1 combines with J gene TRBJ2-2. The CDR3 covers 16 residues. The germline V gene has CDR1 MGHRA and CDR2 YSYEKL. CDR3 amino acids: CASSLTSSIGTGELFF.

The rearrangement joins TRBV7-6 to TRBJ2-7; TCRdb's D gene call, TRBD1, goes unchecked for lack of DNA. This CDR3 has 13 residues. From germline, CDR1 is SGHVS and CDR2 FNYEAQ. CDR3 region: CASSRGPIYEQYF.

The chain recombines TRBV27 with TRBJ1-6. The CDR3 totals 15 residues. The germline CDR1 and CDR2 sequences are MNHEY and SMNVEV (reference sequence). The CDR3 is CASSSRSSYNSPLHF.